The text below deals with one T cell receptor (beta chain). These data belong to a study of T cells in Graves' hyperthyroidism and ophthalmopathy. RNA transcripts were the template for amplifying TCR beta CDR3 regions. First-round RT-PCR of the TCR CDR3 relied on the HTBI primer set. One entry per CDR3 protein, called by TCRdb with MiXCR from the multiplex PCR reads. There are 500,000 to 750,000 distinct CDR3 sequences in the sample; approximately 44% occur only once, and around 8% lies in the top ten. Uncontrolled infection, other autoimmune disease, pregnancy and lactation each barred patients from inclusion. Thyroid ultrasound and orbital computed tomography, with clinical symptoms and serum thyroxine and TRAb, informed diagnoses. The sequenced sample was peripheral blood or thyroid tissue (not recorded which). This sequence was found in a woman aged 18-29 years with Graves' hyperthyroidism.

DNA of the CDR3: TGTGCCAGCAGCTTCTTCCGGAAGGGCACAGATACGCAGTATTTT. Amino acids: CASSFFRKGTDTQYF. The V call is TRBV7-3, the J call TRBJ2-3, with no clear D. There are 15 residues in the CDR3. Trimming stripped 3 bases from V and 1 base from J, with 11 bases between. The germline gives CDR1 SGHTA, CDR2 FQGTGA.